This TCR beta chain originates from a study of cytomegalovirus exposure and HLA in healthy donors (dated by TCRdb to between 2016 and 2019). Regarding the study in general: An earlier analysis of several hundred of the donors reported about 250 Gb of sequence data and approximately 110 million unique TCR beta sequences from about 179 million T cells. An early release covering about 600 HLA-typed donors comprised 250 to 350 gigabases of sequencing data and 65 million to 100 million unique TCR sequences. Of the 300 to 400 genotyped donors, 65% to 90% fell in the genetic ancestry cluster associated with self-reported Caucasian donors. The study was designed to test whether signatures of past pathogen exposure could be identified by cataloging public T cell receptors. The study used immunosequencing to profile the T cell repertoires of 670 or so subjects and linked those repertoires to cytomegalovirus serostatus. A separate validation cohort of over 95 different subjects was used in addition to the roughly 640-subject first cohort. High-throughput TCR immunosequencing, statistical association of individual TCRs with disease status, and machine learning were combined to predict cytomegalovirus infection status. In a later analysis, previously published TCR beta repertoires from several hundred donors were re-analyzed and high-resolution HLA genotyping was added so that TCR occurrence patterns could be studied. Rather than drawing on any new phenotypic data, the later analysis identified candidate immune exposures from TCR beta sequences and the way those sequences occurred across donors. To decide whether each TCR beta V gene segment behaved as functional or pseudogenic, an earlier analysis of approximately 600 of the donors relied on high-throughput TCR beta sequencing. Donor age, sex, ethnicity and CMV serostatus were compiled together with the repertoire data. In a later genetic analysis, genome-wide SNP genotypes for about three fifths of the 666 donors were used, and that subset was treated as a discovery cohort. All discovery cohort repertoires had been generated using a single sequencing platform. HLA typing covered class I and class II loci at four-digit resolution. Typing coverage differed by locus: A, B, C, DRB1 and DQB1 were typed in roughly 620-640 donors, DQA1 in about 550, DPA1 in some 610, and DPB1 in 450 to 480. Roughly 5 DR-DQ haplotypes were handled as single units for association and clustering, since linkage in the cohort was strong. On average, around 240,000 unique TCR beta nucleotide sequences were sequenced per donor among about 400 genotyped donors of the cohort, with about 17% of those sequences being non-productive.

The CDR3 starts with the cysteine, ends with the phenylalanine, and has 14 residues. Only the CDR3 DNA is retained, 42 bases long and in frame from the first base. The junction shows trimming of 5 bases on V and 5 bases on J, and the gene matches do not reach 6 bases of it. In the germline V gene (reference sequence), CDR1 corresponds to MNHEY and CDR2 to SMNVEV. In total, 600 or so healthy bone marrow donors made up the cohort. At the time of sampling, all cohort members were nominally healthy, though unrecorded immune exposures were likely present. The donor was CMV seronegative and was included in the group of approximately 350 seronegative cohort members. Every donor gave a peripheral blood sample, and the peripheral blood mononuclear cells from that sample were used for TCR beta sequencing. The Qiagen DNeasy Blood Extraction Kit was used to extract genomic DNA from the blood cell samples. This clone was observed a handful of times. The antigen it recognizes is unknown. Within one base of it there is no much larger clone, and no base qualities were kept.

The library was built by means of the immunoSEQ multiplex PCR assay. A mixture of 60 forward primers for TCR Vbeta segments and 13 reverse primers for TCR Jbeta segments was used in the multiplex PCR. A multiplex PCR assay on genomic DNA amplified the CDR3 region of rearranged TCR beta genes. On the Illumina HiSeq System, the amplified TCR beta libraries were sequenced as 87-base-pair reads. In the source study's methods: Across the 600 to 700 repertoires, a later analysis counted 75 million to 90 million unique TCR beta chains, around 11 million of which were shared by at least two donors. Raw reads were error-corrected and collapsed into unique sequences with a nearest-neighbor algorithm that merged closely related sequences to remove PCR and sequencing errors. To assign V, D and J gene segments, CDR3 sequences were aligned to IMGT reference sequences. Each retained sequence needed at least a six-nucleotide match to both a V gene segment and a J gene segment. Rearrangements were called productive when the CDR3 lacked stop codons and stayed in frame with V and J; all others were non-productive. Following IMGT convention, CDR3 was defined as the stretch from the second conserved V-encoded cysteine up to the conserved J-encoded phenylalanine. The earlier analysis of about 610 of the donors excluded any sequence lacking an unambiguous match to a single V gene segment. An earlier analysis of several hundred of the donors called V segments functional above 56.7% productive rearrangements and segregating when the between-donor standard deviation exceeded 5%. To diagnose cytomegalovirus status from the catalog of TCR beta chain sequences, a statistical classification framework was built. In a later analysis, V and J genes were assigned by comparing TCR nucleotide sequences against IMGT/GENE-DB human TR gene sequences. The TCRdist pipeline was used in a later analysis to assign CDR3 sequences and most-parsimonious VDJ recombination scenarios. In a later analysis, each TCR beta chain was defined by its CDR3 amino acid sequence together with its V-gene family, and reads lacking a unique V-gene family were excluded. To address suspected cross-contamination and a sequencing artifact, a later analysis removed 592 highly shared, low-generation-probability nucleotide sequences. In a later analysis, a clonal expansion index for each public chain was calculated from normalized within-repertoire ranks of inferred template counts. Generation probabilities in a later analysis came from a VDJ recombination model fitted to out-of-frame rearrangements, and those results were checked against IGoR. Hypergeometric tests were used in a later analysis to score TCR-TCR, TCR-HLA and TCR-CMV co-occurrence, with a repertoire-size bias correction applied to the TCR pairs. A later analysis estimated false discovery rates by permuting HLA or CMV assignments 20 times. In a later analysis, co-occurring TCRs were grouped using DBSCAN, and TCRdist sequence similarity was added for clustering within HLA-allele-positive subsets. Repertoires with fewer than 30,000 or more than 120,000 public chains, plus five repertoires with anomalous nucleotide sharing, were excluded from co-occurrence clustering. Not all clones reach the TCRdb copy of this immuneACCESS table, which keeps in-frame sequences only. Checked studies attribute under half of the gap to unresolved V genes and leave the rest unexplained. V and J calls and clone size are copied from that table; D and trimming were computed from the DNA. This sample holds approximately 150,000 clones; around 65% were observed only once. Of the sample, less than 2% falls within the top ten clones.

Study-wide findings and limitations: The authors suggested that the approach could potentially be generalized to other disease states and immunological phenotypes. In a later genetic analysis, a missense DCLRE1C variant was associated with V-gene and J-gene trimming of TCR beta chains, and the association was replicated in an independent cohort. The only immune exposure information available for the cohort was CMV serostatus. In both the original and validation cohorts, the classifier was reported to diagnose cytomegalovirus status with high specificity and sensitivity. Across donors, most TCR sequences were observed very rarely, whereas some public TCRs were present in many individuals. Several of the top co-occurrence clusters appeared to be linked to parvovirus B19, influenza, CMV and Epstein-Barr virus, according to a later analysis. Correlated functional status among segregating V segments might be attributable to linkage disequilibrium, but an unknown experimental factor could not be ruled out. This cohort had only TCR beta chains sequenced, and the lack of alpha or paired-chain data limited which features could be detected. Compared with equally common non-associated chains, HLA-associated TCR beta chains in a later analysis were more clonally expanded and had lower generation probabilities. A later analysis found that TCR association rates varied across HLA loci, with DRB1 alleles showing the most associated TCRs and HLA-C alleles the fewest. According to a later analysis, most CMV-associated TCR beta chains appeared to be HLA-restricted, and the HLA associations seemed to be driven largely by CMV exposure. Strong co-occurrence of HLA alleles, especially DR and DQ, made assigning TCR associations to individual alleles difficult. In an earlier analysis of around 500 of the donors, most TCR beta V segments appeared in productive rearrangements about 87% or about 30% of the time, broadly matching IMGT annotations. Because counts were too low, 15 or so rarely observed V segments, including chromosome 9 orphons, were excluded from the earlier analysis of some 540 of the donors. Roughly uniform sequencing depth across donors was assumed in presence/absence analyses, although this assumption may not hold. The 87-base-pair reads could not distinguish some IMGT-functional V segments, including TRBV6-2 and TRBV6-3, so those segments were excluded. In vitro tests confirmed that a few of the cytomegalovirus-associated TCR beta chains recognize cytomegalovirus antigens. Specific HLA alleles were associated with 16,951 TCR beta sequences at a false discovery rate of 0.05 in a later analysis. In the study, 150 to 200 TCR beta chains were listed as associated with cytomegalovirus. A further reported finding was that TCR beta sequences accurately predicted the HLA-A and HLA-B alleles for most subjects in the first cohort. In a later genetic analysis, fewer N-insertions in productive TCRs were reported among donors in an Asian-associated ancestry cluster than the approximately 630-donor mean. Because HLA typing was missing for some donors at each locus, association tests included only the typed subset. A group of highly shared sequence variants was considered likely to be a technical artifact of the sequencing pipeline.

The sample taken for sequencing was PBMCs. The rearranged segments are TRBV27 and TRBJ1-1, and TRBD1 aligns with 9 junction nucleotides. The TCR was taken from a male donor in good health and CMV-seronegative. The CDR3 region: CASSADRGTTEAFF. The bases read TGTGCCAGCAGTGCGGACAGGGGAACGACTGAAGCTTTCTTT.